This T cell receptor (beta chain) was retrieved from a study of blood T cell repertoires in COVID-19 (dated by TCRdb to about 2020). About the full investigation: Collaborator samples came from the United States, Italy and Spain and covered acute and convalescent phases of COVID-19. Subjects who had been exposed to COVID-19, were actively infected with it, or had recovered from it provided the deeply sampled blood TCRbeta repertoires that made up the dataset. A de-identified subject ID, COVID-19 status, age in years and sex were almost always included in the sample metadata. A freely available public database, intended as a resource for researchers studying the immune response to SARS-CoV-2, is where the repertoires were released. The material from the prospective study consisted of cDNA or gDNA derived from T cells, B-cell-depleted T cells, or PBMCs. Where available, HLA class I and class II types were obtained from metadata supplied by the sample provider rather than from assay-based typing. The samples were drawn from the first 160 participants of the ongoing ImmuneRACE study and from 950 to 1,500 subjects provided by 6 global collaborators. The paper as a whole reports these results and caveats: The amount of clinical and demographic metadata varied by source and participant and was provided uncurated.

One collaborating source in Seattle enrolled patients while the patients were actively infected and followed the patients over time throughout the course of disease. Collaborating institutions collected whole blood in K2EDTA tubes following their own protocols. For TCRbeta analysis, collaborator samples were shipped as frozen whole blood, as isolated PBMCs, or as DNA extracted from either sample type. The immunoSEQ Assay, a bias-controlled multiplex PCR, was used to amplify TCRbeta CDR3 regions from genomic DNA. In the original analysis: The number of nucleated cells in each sample was estimated from the amplification of reference gene primers within the assay. To quantify the absolute abundance of each unique TCRbeta CDR3 rearrangement, sequence reads were collapsed and filtered. Productive Simpson clonality was computed per sample as the square root of Simpson's diversity index over productive rearrangements. The table was pulled from immuneACCESS by TCRdb, which kept in-frame rearrangements only. Such tables lose some clones; where checked, under half of the loss comes from unresolved V genes, and the rest has no known cause. Clonal size and the V and J genes are those of that table, whereas D and trimming came from the DNA. The sample table holds about 250,000 clones, of which about 80% were seen once. 15% to 18% of the sample rests with the top ten.

Details on this clone: The antigen it recognizes is unknown. Base qualities were left out, and no much larger clone turns up one base away.

From the cysteine through the phenylalanine, the CDR3 covers 16 amino acids. The read is trimmed to its CDR3 DNA, 48 bases read in frame from base 1. The germline V gene sets CDR1 to SGHRS and CDR2 to YFSETQ. Trimming accounts for 4 bases at V and 2 bases at J, while the number of junction bases matched to no gene is 5. This receptor chain uses TRBV5-1 and TRBJ2-5, with 13 junctional bases fitting TRBD2. The sequence was obtained from an older person with COVID-19, enrolled during active disease. Sequencing input: peripheral blood. The DNA reads as follows: TGCGCCAGCAGCCTAGGACTAGCGGGGGAGCAAGAGACCCAGTACTTC. Translated, it gives CASSLGLAGEQETQYF.